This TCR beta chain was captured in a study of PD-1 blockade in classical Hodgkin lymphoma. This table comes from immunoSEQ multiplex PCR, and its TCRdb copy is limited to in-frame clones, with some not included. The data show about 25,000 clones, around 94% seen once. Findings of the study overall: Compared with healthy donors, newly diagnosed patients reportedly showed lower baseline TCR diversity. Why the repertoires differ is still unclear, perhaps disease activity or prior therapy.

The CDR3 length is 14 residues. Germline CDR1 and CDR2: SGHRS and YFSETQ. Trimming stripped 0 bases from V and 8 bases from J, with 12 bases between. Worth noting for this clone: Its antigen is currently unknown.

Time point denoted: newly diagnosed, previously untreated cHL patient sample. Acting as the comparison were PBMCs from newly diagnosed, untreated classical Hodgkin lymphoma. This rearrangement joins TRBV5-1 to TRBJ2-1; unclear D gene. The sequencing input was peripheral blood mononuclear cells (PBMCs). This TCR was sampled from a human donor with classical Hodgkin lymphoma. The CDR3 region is CASSLAYSSDEQFF. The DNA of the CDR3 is TGCGCCAGCAGCTTGGCCTATTCGAGCGATGAGCAGTTCTTC. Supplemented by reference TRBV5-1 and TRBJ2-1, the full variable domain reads KAGVTQTPRYLIKTRGQQVTLSCSPISGHRSVSWYQQTPGQGLQFLFEYFSETQRNKGNFPGRFSGRQFSNSRSEMNVSTLELGDSALYLCASSLAYSSDEQFFGPGTRLTVL.